Sequencing of this T cell receptor beta chain was carried out in a study of T cell changes during pregnancy in multiple sclerosis. The CDR3 runs 15 residues. Germline assignment: CDR1 MGHRA and CDR2 YSYEKL. V gave up 0 bases and J gave up 2 bases, with 9 bases separating them. Assay used: immunoSEQ multiplex PCR; TCRdb lists only in-frame clones, some missing. The profile shows fewer than 100,000 clones, around 91% of them singletons. The sample holds a few counts of this clone. This TCR derives from a female donor with multiple sclerosis, enrolled in a pregnancy study. The chain has TRBV4-1 and TRBJ2-3, with a weak D call TRBD2 (6 bases). This specimen consisted of peripheral blood, obtained before pregnancy. The CDR3 coding sequence is TGCGCCAGCAGCCAAGAGGCGGGGATCACAGATACGCAGTATTTT. This codes for CASSQEAGITDTQYF.